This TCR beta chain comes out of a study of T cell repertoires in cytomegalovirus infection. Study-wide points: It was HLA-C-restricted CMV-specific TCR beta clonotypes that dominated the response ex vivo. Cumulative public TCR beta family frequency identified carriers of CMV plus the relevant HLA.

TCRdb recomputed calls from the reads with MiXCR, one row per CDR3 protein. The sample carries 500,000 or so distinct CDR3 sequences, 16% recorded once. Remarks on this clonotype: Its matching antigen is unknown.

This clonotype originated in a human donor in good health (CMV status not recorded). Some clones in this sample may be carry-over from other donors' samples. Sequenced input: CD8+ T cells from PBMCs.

The CDR3 protein is CASSYSQNSYNEQFF. The CDR3 nucleotides are TGCGCCAGCAGCTATAGCCAAAACTCCTACAATGAGCAGTTCTTC. This chain joins TRBV5-1 and TRBJ2-1; the D is unclear. The CDR3 sequence is 15 residues long. The germline gives CDR1 SGHRS, CDR2 YFSETQ. The V and J ends lost 3 bases and 0 bases respectively, with 10 bases between them.